The present T cell receptor beta chain was sequenced within a study of blood T cell repertoires in COVID-19 (dated by TCRdb to the early 2020s). General notes on the study: The collaborator samples originated in the United States, Italy and Spain and spanned the acute and convalescent phases of COVID-19. The repertoires were released in a freely available public database meant as a resource for research on the immune response to SARS-CoV-2. The sample metadata nearly always contained a de-identified subject ID, COVID-19 status, age in years and sex. The prospective study material was composed of cDNA or gDNA derived from T cells, B-cell-depleted T cells, or PBMCs. Where available, HLA class I and class II types were obtained from metadata supplied by the sample provider rather than from assay-based typing. The dataset comprised deeply sampled blood TCRbeta repertoires from subjects exposed to, actively infected with, or recovered from COVID-19. Samples came from the ongoing ImmuneRACE study (first 160 participants) plus 1,254 subjects from 6 global collaborators. The research as a whole found: The amount of clinical and demographic metadata varied by source and participant and was provided uncurated.

On this clone: Its antigen target is currently unknown. Per-base quality was not reported, and no clone a single base away is much larger than it.

Measured from the cysteine to the phenylalanine, the CDR3 is 16 residues long. Only the CDR3 portion is preserved as DNA: 48 bases, with reading frame beginning at the first base. Relative to germline, V is missing 3 bases and J is missing 7 bases, with 6 bases of the junction outside any gene match. CDR1 KGHDR and CDR2 SFDVKD were looked up in the germline V gene. The immunoSEQ Assay, a bias-controlled multiplex PCR, was used to amplify TCRbeta CDR3 regions from genomic DNA. In the original analysis: The number of nucleated cells in each sample was estimated from the amplification of reference gene primers within the assay. To quantify the absolute abundance of each unique TCRbeta CDR3 rearrangement, sequence reads were collapsed and filtered. For each sample, productive Simpson clonality was calculated by taking the square root of Simpson's diversity index across productive rearrangements. TCRdb obtained this table from immuneACCESS and retained in-frame rearrangements with V and J assigned. These tables miss some clones; where compared with another copy, unresolved V genes account for less than half of the shortfall, and the remainder is unexplained. D and trimming come from the DNA, and the V and J calls and clone size come from that table. Recorded for this sample are 250,000 to 300,000 clones; approximately 86% of them occurred a single time. The leading ten clones occupy 10% to 15% of the sample.

One collaborating source in Seattle enrolled patients while the patients were actively infected and followed the patients over time throughout the course of disease. Each collaborating institution followed its own protocols to collect whole blood in K2EDTA tubes. For TCRbeta analysis, collaborators shipped samples as frozen whole blood, isolated PBMCs, or DNA extracted from either of those sample types. This sequence uses TRBV24-1 and TRBJ1-6; 9 of the junction bases match TRBD1. Sequenced: peripheral blood. The sequence was collected from a woman between 65 and 79 years old with COVID-19, enrolled during active disease. This receptor has the CDR3 CATSDRGQGGNSPLHF. Read as DNA, the sequence is TGTGCCACCAGTGATCGGGGACAGGGTGGAAATTCACCCCTCCACTTT.